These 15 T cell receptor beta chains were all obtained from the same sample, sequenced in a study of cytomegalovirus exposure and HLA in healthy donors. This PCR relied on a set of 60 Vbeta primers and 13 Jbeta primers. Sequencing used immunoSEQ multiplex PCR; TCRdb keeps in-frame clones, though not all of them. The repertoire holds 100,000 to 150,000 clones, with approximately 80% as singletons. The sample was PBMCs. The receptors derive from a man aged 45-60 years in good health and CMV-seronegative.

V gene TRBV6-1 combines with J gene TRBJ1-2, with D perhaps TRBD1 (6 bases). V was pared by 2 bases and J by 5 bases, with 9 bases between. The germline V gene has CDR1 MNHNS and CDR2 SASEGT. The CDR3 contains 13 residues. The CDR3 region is CASSETGLYGYTF. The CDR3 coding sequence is TGTGCCAGCAGTGAAACAGGGCTATATGGCTACACCTTC.

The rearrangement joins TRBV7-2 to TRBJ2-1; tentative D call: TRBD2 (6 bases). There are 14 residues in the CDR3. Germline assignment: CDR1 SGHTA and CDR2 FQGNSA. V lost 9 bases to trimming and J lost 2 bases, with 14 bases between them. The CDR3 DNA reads TGTGCCAGTTCCGGGACTCAGCCCTACAATGAGCAGTTCTTC. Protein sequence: CASSGTQPYNEQFF.

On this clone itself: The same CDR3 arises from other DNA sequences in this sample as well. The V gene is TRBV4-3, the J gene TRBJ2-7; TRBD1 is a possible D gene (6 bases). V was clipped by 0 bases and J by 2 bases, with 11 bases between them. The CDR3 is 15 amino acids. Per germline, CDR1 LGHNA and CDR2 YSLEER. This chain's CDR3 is CASSQDPQGPYEQYF. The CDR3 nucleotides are TGCGCCAGCAGCCAAGACCCACAGGGTCCCTACGAGCAGTACTTC.

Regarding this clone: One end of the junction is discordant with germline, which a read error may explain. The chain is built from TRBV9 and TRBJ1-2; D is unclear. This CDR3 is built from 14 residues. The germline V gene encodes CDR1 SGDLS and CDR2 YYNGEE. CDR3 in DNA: TGTGCCAGCAGCGTAGCCCGGGGTGGGTATGGCTGCACCTTC. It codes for CASSVARGGYGCTF.

Written as DNA, the CDR3 is TGTGCCAGCAGTTACACCTGGACAGGGGGCAGGAGGTGGTACTTC. Translating gives CASSYTWTGGRRWYF. This rearrangement joins TRBV6-5 to TRBJ2-5; 11 bases match TRBD1. There are 15 residues in the CDR3. The ends lost 2 bases at V and 13 bases at J; junction bases unmatched: 12. CDR1 is MNHEY, CDR2 SVGAGI, per germline.

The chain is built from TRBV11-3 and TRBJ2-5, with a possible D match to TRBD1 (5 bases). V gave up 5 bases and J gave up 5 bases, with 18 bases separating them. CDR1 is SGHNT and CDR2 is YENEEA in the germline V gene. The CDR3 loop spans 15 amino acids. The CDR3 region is CASSPGQGAAETQYF. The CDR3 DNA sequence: TGTGCCAGCAGCCCGGGTCAAGGGGCAGCGGAGACCCAGTACTTC.

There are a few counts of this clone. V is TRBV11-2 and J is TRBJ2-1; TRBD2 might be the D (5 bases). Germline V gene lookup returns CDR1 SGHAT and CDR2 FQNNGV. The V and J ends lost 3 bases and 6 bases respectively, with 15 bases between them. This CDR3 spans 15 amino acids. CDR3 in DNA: TGTGCCAGCAGCTTTAGTCAATCTCGGGGCAATGAGCAGTTCTTC. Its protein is CASSFSQSRGNEQFF.

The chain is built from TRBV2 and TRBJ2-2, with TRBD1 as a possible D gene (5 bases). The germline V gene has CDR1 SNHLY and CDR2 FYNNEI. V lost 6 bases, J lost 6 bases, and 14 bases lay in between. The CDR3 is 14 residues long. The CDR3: CASRTLGRAGELFF. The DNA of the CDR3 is TGTGCCAGCAGGACCCTGGGGCGAGCCGGGGAGCTGTTTTTT.

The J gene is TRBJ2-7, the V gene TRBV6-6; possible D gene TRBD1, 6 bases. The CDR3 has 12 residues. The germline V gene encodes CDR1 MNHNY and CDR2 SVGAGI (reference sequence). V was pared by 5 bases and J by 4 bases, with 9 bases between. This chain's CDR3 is CASSKQGYEQYF. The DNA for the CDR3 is TGTGCCAGCAGTAAACAGGGTTACGAGCAGTACTTC.

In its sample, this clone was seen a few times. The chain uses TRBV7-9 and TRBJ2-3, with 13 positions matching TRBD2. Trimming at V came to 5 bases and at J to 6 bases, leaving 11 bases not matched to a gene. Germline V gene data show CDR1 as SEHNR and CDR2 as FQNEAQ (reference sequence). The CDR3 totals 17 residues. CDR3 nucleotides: TGTGCCAGCAGCGATCGAACTAGCGGGGGGGCCGTTGATACGCAGTATTTT. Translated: CASSDRTSGGAVDTQYF.

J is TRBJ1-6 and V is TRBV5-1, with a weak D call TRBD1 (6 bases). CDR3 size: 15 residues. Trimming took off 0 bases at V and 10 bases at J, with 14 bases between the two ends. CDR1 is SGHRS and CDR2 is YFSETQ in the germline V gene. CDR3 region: CASSLEAGVYSPLHF. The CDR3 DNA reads TGCGCCAGCAGCTTGGAGGCAGGGGTGTACTCACCCCTCCACTTT.

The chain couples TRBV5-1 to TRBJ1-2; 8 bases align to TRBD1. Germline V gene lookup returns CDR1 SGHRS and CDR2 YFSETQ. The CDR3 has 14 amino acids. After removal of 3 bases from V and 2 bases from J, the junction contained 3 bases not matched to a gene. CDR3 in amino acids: CASSSTGANYGYTF. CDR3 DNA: TGCGCCAGCAGCTCGACAGGGGCCAACTATGGCTACACCTTC.

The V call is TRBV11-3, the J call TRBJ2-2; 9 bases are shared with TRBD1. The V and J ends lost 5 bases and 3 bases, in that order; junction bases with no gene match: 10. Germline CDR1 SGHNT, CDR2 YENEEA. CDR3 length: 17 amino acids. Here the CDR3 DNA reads TGTGCCAGCAGCCCCGGCCCGGGACAGGGAGACACCGGGGAGCTGTTTTTT. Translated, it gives CASSPGPGQGDTGELFF.

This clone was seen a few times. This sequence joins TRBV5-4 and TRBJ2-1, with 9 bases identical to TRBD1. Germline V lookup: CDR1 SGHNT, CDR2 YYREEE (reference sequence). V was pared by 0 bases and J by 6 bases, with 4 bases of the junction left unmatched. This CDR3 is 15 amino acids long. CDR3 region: CASSLGTGAVNEQFF. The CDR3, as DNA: TGTGCCAGCAGCTTGGGGACAGGGGCGGTCAATGAGCAGTTCTTC.

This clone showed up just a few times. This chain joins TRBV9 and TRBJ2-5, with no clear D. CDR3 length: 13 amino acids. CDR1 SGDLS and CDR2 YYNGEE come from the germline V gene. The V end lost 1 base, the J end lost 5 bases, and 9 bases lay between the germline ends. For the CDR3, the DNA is TGTGCCAGCAGCGTATGGTCCGGGGAGACCCAGTACTTC. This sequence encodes CASSVWSGETQYF.